Listed below are T cell receptor beta chains from one sample, sequenced in a study of cytomegalovirus exposure and HLA in healthy donors. Clones were sequenced by immunoSEQ multiplex PCR, and TCRdb holds only the in-frame ones, with some missing. Here the sample spans tens of thousands of clones, roughly 70% being singletons. Sequences were obtained from PBMCs. These receptors were obtained from a man aged 40-49 years in good health and CMV-seropositive. CDR3s include the opening cysteine and the closing phenylalanine or tryptophan. Fields, in order: D gene, clone size, V gene, J gene, CDR3 protein, CDR3 DNA. A D gene is named only where the DNA matches it firmly. Only part of the rows carry a size: once, few, many, or a class if the clone is expanded.

d_gene: -
abundance: once
v_gene: TRBV4-2
j_gene: TRBJ2-2
CDR3aa: CASSHLGGGTGGELFF
CDR3nt: TGTGCCAGCAGCCACTTAGGGGGGGGGACTGGCGGGGAGCTGTTTTTT

d_gene: -
abundance: -
v_gene: TRBV6-5
j_gene: TRBJ1-5
CDR3aa: CASSSLNQPQHF
CDR3nt: TGTGCCAGCAGTTCCCTCAATCAGCCCCAGCATTTT

d_gene: TRBD1
abundance: -
v_gene: TRBV6-5
j_gene: TRBJ2-7
CDR3aa: CASRGTVSYEQYF
CDR3nt: TGTGCCAGCAGGGGGACAGTTTCCTACGAGCAGTACTTC

d_gene: -
abundance: -
v_gene: TRBV7-2
j_gene: TRBJ1-3
CDR3aa: CASSLAGGDSGNTIYF
CDR3nt: TGTGCCAGCAGCTTAGCAGGGGGTGACTCTGGAAACACCATATATTTT

d_gene: -
abundance: -
v_gene: TRBV10-3
j_gene: TRBJ2-2
CDR3aa: CAISGSGGHGGELFF
CDR3nt: TGTGCCATCAGTGGGTCCGGGGGTCATGGCGGGGAGCTGTTTTTT

d_gene: -
abundance: -
v_gene: TRBV6-1
j_gene: TRBJ1-2
CDR3aa: CASSDRGGPNYGYTF
CDR3nt: TGTGCCAGCAGTGATAGAGGAGGGCCTAACTATGGCTACACCTTC

d_gene: TRBD2
abundance: -
v_gene: TRBV11-3
j_gene: TRBJ2-7
CDR3aa: CASSLEERGGGKYF
CDR3nt: TGTGCCAGCAGCTTAGAAGAGCGGGGGGGCGGAAAGTACTTC

d_gene: TRBD1
abundance: -
v_gene: TRBV18
j_gene: TRBJ2-3
CDR3aa: CASSPLDRVSTDTQYF
CDR3nt: TGTGCCAGCTCACCATTAGACAGGGTTAGCACAGATACGCAGTATTTT

d_gene: -
abundance: -
v_gene: TRBV28
j_gene: TRBJ1-6
CDR3aa: CASSTPEVTPLHF
CDR3nt: TGTGCCAGCAGTACCCCAGAGGTTACACCCCTCCACTTT

d_gene: TRBD1
abundance: -
v_gene: TRBV4-1
j_gene: TRBJ1-2
CDR3aa: CASSLPPQGATGYTF
CDR3nt: TGCGCCAGCAGCTTACCCCCCCAGGGGGCTACTGGCTACACCTTC

d_gene: -
abundance: -
v_gene: TRBV7-2
j_gene: TRBJ2-2
CDR3aa: CASSQEAHTGELFF
CDR3nt: TGTGCCAGCAGCCAAGAGGCCCACACCGGGGAGCTGTTTTTT

d_gene: -
abundance: -
v_gene: TRBV6-4
j_gene: TRBJ1-1
CDR3aa: CASSDSNLDQGHINTEAFF
CDR3nt: TGTGCCAGCAGTGACTCAAATCTGGACCAGGGACACATCAACACTGAAGCTTTCTTT

d_gene: TRBD1
abundance: -
v_gene: TRBV19
j_gene: TRBJ1-1
CDR3aa: CASSIRPQGANTEAFF
CDR3nt: TGTGCCAGTAGTATACGCCCACAGGGGGCGAACACTGAAGCTTTCTTT

d_gene: TRBD1
abundance: -
v_gene: TRBV4-1
j_gene: TRBJ2-7
CDR3aa: CASSPNRGPYEQYF
CDR3nt: TGCGCCAGCAGCCCGAACAGGGGTCCCTACGAGCAGTACTTC

d_gene: -
abundance: -
v_gene: TRBV11-2
j_gene: TRBJ1-1
CDR3aa: CASSFAAGHYTEAFF
CDR3nt: TGTGCCAGCAGCTTCGCAGCGGGACATTACACTGAAGCTTTCTTT

d_gene: TRBD1
abundance: -
v_gene: TRBV2
j_gene: TRBJ2-5
CDR3aa: CASQGGRAQETQYF
CDR3nt: TGTGCCAGCCAAGGGGGCAGGGCGCAAGAGACCCAGTACTTC

d_gene: -
abundance: -
v_gene: TRBV6-5
j_gene: TRBJ1-1
CDR3aa: CASRPRGGTEAFF
CDR3nt: TGTGCCAGCAGGCCGCGGGGGGGCACTGAAGCTTTCTTT

d_gene: -
abundance: few
v_gene: TRBV7-3
j_gene: TRBJ2-3
CDR3aa: CASSLGTPRDTQYF
CDR3nt: TGTGCCAGCAGCTTGGGGACACCTCGGGATACGCAGTATTTT

d_gene: -
abundance: -
v_gene: TRBV7-3
j_gene: TRBJ1-2
CDR3aa: CASSLGVGGNYGYTF
CDR3nt: TGTGCCAGCAGCTTAGGTGTTGGGGGGAACTATGGCTACACCTTC

d_gene: TRBD2
abundance: few
v_gene: TRBV5-4
j_gene: TRBJ2-3
CDR3aa: CASSLSGGTSTDTQYF
CDR3nt: TGTGCCAGCAGCCTCAGCGGGGGGACTAGCACAGATACGCAGTATTTT

d_gene: TRBD1
abundance: -
v_gene: TRBV7-2
j_gene: TRBJ1-5
CDR3aa: CASSYRTGSGNQPQHF
CDR3nt: TGTGCCAGCAGCTACAGGACAGGTTCCGGCAATCAGCCCCAGCATTTT

d_gene: TRBD1
abundance: -
v_gene: TRBV11-2
j_gene: TRBJ1-4
CDR3aa: CASSATHGTGRRTNEKLFF
CDR3nt: TGTGCCAGCAGCGCTACCCACGGGACAGGGAGAAGGACTAATGAAAAACTGTTTTTT

d_gene: TRBD1
abundance: -
v_gene: TRBV29-1
j_gene: TRBJ1-1
CDR3aa: CSVFRGRTEAFF
CDR3nt: TGCAGCGTTTTCAGGGGGCGGACTGAAGCTTTCTTT

d_gene: TRBD1
abundance: -
v_gene: TRBV19
j_gene: TRBJ1-1
CDR3aa: CASRLQGDTEAFF
CDR3nt: TGTGCCAGTAGGCTTCAGGGGGACACTGAAGCTTTCTTT

d_gene: -
abundance: -
v_gene: TRBV9
j_gene: TRBJ1-6
CDR3aa: CASNEGRGTGNSPLHF
CDR3nt: TGTGCCAGCAACGAAGGAAGGGGGACGGGTAATTCACCCCTCCACTTT

d_gene: TRBD1
abundance: -
v_gene: TRBV28
j_gene: TRBJ1-5
CDR3aa: CASSPGQGGQPQHF
CDR3nt: TGTGCCAGCAGCCCAGGACAGGGTGGTCAGCCCCAGCATTTT

d_gene: -
abundance: -
v_gene: TRBV5-1
j_gene: TRBJ2-3
CDR3aa: CASSSLRDSDTQYF
CDR3nt: TGCGCCAGCAGCTCACTCCGGGACTCGGATACGCAGTATTTT

d_gene: TRBD1
abundance: -
v_gene: TRBV9
j_gene: TRBJ1-1
CDR3aa: CASMAQGDTEAFF
CDR3nt: TGTGCCAGCATGGCCCAGGGGGACACTGAAGCTTTCTTT

d_gene: -
abundance: -
v_gene: TRBV29-1
j_gene: TRBJ2-5
CDR3aa: CSVGSPEETQYF
CDR3nt: TGCAGCGTTGGTAGTCCTGAGGAGACCCAGTACTTC

d_gene: TRBD1
abundance: -
v_gene: TRBV5-4
j_gene: TRBJ1-2
CDR3aa: CASSLGTENYGYTF
CDR3nt: TGTGCCAGCAGCTTAGGGACAGAGAACTATGGCTACACCTTC

d_gene: TRBD1
abundance: few
v_gene: TRBV5-1
j_gene: TRBJ1-1
CDR3aa: CASSFPDRDAEAFF
CDR3nt: TGCGCCAGCAGCTTCCCCGACAGGGATGCTGAAGCTTTCTTT

d_gene: -
abundance: few
v_gene: TRBV4-2
j_gene: TRBJ2-7
CDR3aa: CASSQDSGRDTNYEQYF
CDR3nt: TGTGCCAGCAGCCAAGATTCGGGGAGGGACACCAACTACGAGCAGTACTTC

d_gene: -
abundance: few
v_gene: TRBV5-1
j_gene: TRBJ1-2
CDR3aa: CASSPIVGGGTF
CDR3nt: -

d_gene: TRBD1
abundance: once
v_gene: TRBV7-9
j_gene: TRBJ2-3
CDR3aa: CASTMRGTGGADTQYF
CDR3nt: TGTGCCAGCACCATGAGGGGGACAGGGGGCGCAGATACGCAGTATTTT

d_gene: TRBD1
abundance: -
v_gene: TRBV6-5
j_gene: TRBJ1-1
CDR3aa: CASSRTGKTEAFF
CDR3nt: TGTGCCAGCAGTCGGACAGGGAAGACTGAAGCTTTCTTT

d_gene: -
abundance: once
v_gene: TRBV7-2
j_gene: TRBJ2-1
CDR3aa: CASSLGGADEQFF
CDR3nt: TGTGCCAGCAGCTTAGGGGGAGCAGATGAGCAGTTCTTC